Sequencing of this TCR beta chain was carried out in a study of siplizumab effects on memory and regulatory T cells. Study conclusions and caveats: There was no confirmation of the suppressive function of proliferating Tregs from siplizumab cultures. Assignment of a naive or memory phenotype failed for roughly 75-95% of the proliferating CD4+ or CD8+ clones.

Method: immunoSEQ multiplex PCR; TCRdb's copy keeps in-frame clones and lacks some. The sample has approximately 97,000 clones; roughly nine tenths are singletons. With regard to this clone: Its antigen is unknown.

V shed 5 bases and J shed 2 bases, with 14 bases lying between them. The CDR3 extends over 14 amino acids. CDR1 and CDR2 from the germline V gene are SGHRS and YFSETQ. The TCR originated in a human donor in good health. The chain carries TRBV5-1 and TRBJ2-7; D is ambiguous. The sequenced sample consisted of CD4+ T cells sorted from blood. The CDR3 DNA sequence: TGCGCCAGCAGAGTAGGGTCAGCAACCTACGAGCAGTACTTC. It codes for CASRVGSATYEQYF.